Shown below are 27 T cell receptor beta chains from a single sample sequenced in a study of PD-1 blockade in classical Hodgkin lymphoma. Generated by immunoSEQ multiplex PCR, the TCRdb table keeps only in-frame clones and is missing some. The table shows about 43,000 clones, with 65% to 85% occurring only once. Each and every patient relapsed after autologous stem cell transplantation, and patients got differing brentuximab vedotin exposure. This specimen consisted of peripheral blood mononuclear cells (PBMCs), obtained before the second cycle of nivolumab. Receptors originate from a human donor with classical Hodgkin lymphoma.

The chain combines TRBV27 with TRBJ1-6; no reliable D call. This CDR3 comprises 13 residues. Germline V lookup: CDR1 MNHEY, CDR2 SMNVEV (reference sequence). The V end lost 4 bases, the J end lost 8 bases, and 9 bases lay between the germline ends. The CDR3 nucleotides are TGTGCCAGCAGTTCAAGGGCGGATTCACCCCTCCACTTT. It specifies CASSSRADSPLHF.

Here the CDR3 reads CASKRDRVGGYTF. The CDR3 DNA sequence: TGTGCCAGCAAGCGGGACAGGGTGGGCGGCTACACCTTC. The chain combines TRBV28 with TRBJ1-2; 9 nucleotides line up with TRBD1. Germline V gene data show CDR1 as MDHEN and CDR2 as SYDVKM. CDR3 length: 13 residues. V shed 7 bases and J 8 bases; nucleotides not matched to a gene: 8.

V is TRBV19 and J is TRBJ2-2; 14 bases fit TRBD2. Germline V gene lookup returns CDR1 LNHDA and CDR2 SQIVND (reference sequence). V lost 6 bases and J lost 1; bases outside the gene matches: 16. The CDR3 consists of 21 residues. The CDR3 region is CASRNRRTSGGLRKNTGELFF. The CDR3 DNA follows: TGTGCCAGTAGAAATAGGAGGACTAGCGGGGGGCTTAGAAAGAACACCGGGGAGCTGTTTTTT.

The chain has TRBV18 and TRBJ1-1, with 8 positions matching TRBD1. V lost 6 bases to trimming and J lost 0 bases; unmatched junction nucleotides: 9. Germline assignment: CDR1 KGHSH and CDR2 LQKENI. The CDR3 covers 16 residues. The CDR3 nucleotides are TGTGCCAGCTCCCAAGGGACAGGCGCCTTGAACACTGAAGCTTTCTTT. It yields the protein CASSQGTGALNTEAFF.

The CDR3 protein is CASSYGTGVEQFF. For the CDR3, the DNA is TGTGCCAGCAGTTACGGGACAGGGGTTGAGCAGTTCTTC. This chain joins TRBV6-6 and TRBJ2-1; 10 positions match TRBD1. V gave up 2 bases and J gave up 9 bases; unmatched junction bases: 1. Germline assignment: CDR1 MNHNY and CDR2 SVGAGI (reference sequence). This CDR3 is built from 13 residues.

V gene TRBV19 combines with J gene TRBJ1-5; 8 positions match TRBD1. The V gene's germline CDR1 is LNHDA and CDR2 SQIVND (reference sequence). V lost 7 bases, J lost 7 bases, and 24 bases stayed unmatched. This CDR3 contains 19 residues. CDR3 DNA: TGTGCCAGTACCGGCTTTGGGGGGCGGACAGGGAAAGTTGGGCAGCCCCAGCATTTT. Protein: CASTGFGGRTGKVGQPQHF.

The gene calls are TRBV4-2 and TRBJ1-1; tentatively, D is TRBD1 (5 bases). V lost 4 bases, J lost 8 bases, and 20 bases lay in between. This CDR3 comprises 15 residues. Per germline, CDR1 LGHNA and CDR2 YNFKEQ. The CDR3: CASSPRGTPGVEAFF. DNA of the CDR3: TGTGCCAGCAGCCCCCGAGGGACCCCGGGGGTAGAAGCTTTCTTT.

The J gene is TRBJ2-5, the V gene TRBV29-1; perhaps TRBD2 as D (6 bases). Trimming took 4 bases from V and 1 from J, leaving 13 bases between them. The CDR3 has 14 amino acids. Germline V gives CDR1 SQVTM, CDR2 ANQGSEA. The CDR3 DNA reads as TGCAGCGTTGGCGGGACGAACCTCCAAGAGACCCAGTACTTC. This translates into CSVGGTNLQETQYF.

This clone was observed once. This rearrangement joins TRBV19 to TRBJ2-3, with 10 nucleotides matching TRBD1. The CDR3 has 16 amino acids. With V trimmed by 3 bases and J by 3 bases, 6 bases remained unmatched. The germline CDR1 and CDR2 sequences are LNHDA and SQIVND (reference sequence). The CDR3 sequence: CASSIGTGEGTDTQYF. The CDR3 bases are TGTGCCAGTAGTATTGGGACAGGGGAGGGTACAGATACGCAGTATTTT.

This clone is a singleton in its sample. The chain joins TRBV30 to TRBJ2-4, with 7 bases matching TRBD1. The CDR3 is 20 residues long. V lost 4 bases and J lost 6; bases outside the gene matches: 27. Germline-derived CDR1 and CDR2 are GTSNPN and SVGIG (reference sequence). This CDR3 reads CAWTWLGADTRKTGSNIQYF. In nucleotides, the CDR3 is TGTGCCTGGACTTGGCTAGGGGCCGACACAAGAAAGACAGGGTCAAACATTCAGTACTTC.

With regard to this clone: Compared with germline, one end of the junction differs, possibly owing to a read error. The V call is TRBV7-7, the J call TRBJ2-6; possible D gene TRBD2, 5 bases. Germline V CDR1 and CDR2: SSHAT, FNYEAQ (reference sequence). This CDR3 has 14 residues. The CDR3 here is CASSRDSGANVLTF. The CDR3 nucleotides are TGTGCTAGCAGCCGGGACTCTGGGGCCAACGTCCTGACTTTC.

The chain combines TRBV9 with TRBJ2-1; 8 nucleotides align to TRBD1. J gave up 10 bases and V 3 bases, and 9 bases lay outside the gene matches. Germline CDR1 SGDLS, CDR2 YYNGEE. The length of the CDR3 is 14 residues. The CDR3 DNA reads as TGTGCCAGCAGCGCCCGGACAGGGCTACAGGAGCAGTTCTTC. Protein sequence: CASSARTGLQEQFF.

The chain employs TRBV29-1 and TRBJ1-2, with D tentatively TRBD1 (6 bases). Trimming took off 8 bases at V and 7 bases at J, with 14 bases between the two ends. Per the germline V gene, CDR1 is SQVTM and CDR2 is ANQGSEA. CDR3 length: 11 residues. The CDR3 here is CSSGGGAGYTF. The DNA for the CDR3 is TGCAGCTCGGGAGGGGGAGCTGGCTACACCTTC.

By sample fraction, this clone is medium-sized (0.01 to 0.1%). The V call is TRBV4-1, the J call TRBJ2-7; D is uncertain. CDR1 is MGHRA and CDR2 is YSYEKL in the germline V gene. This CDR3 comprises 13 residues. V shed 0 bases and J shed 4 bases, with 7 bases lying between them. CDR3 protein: CASSQDLRYEQYF. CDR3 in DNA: TGCGCCAGCAGCCAAGATCTGAGATACGAGCAGTACTTC.

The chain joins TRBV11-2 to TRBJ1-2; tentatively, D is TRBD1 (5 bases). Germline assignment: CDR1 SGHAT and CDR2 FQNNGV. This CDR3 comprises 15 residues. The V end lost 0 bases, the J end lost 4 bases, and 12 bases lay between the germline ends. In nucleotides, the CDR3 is TGTGCCAGCAGCTTAGATATCCAGGGCCGCTATGGCTACACCTTC. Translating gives CASSLDIQGRYGYTF.

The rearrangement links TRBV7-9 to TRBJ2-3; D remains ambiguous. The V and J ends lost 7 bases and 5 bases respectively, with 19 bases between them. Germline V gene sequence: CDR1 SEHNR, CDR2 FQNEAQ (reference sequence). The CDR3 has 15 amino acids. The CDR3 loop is CASNREDEGGDTQYF. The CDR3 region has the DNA TGTGCCAGCAACCGAGAGGACGAAGGTGGAGATACGCAGTATTTT.

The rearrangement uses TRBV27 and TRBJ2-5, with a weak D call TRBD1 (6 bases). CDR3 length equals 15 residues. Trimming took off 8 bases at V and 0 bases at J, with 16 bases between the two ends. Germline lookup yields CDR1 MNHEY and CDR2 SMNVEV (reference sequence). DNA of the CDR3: TGTGCCAGCGGACCTGACAGGTCCTACCAAGAGACCCAGTACTTC. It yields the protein CASGPDRSYQETQYF.

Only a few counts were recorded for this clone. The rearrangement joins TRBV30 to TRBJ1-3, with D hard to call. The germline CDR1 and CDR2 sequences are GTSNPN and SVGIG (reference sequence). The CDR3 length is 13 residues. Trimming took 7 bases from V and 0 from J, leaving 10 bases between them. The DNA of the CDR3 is TGTGCCTCCCGGGGTAGCTCTGGAAACACCATATATTTT. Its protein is CASRGSSGNTIYF.

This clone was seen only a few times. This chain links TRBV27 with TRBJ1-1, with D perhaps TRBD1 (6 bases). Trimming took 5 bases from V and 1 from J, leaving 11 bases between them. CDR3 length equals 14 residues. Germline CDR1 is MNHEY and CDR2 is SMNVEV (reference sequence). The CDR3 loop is CASSTHRENTEAFF. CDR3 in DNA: TGTGCCAGCAGTACCCACAGGGAGAACACTGAAGCTTTCTTT.

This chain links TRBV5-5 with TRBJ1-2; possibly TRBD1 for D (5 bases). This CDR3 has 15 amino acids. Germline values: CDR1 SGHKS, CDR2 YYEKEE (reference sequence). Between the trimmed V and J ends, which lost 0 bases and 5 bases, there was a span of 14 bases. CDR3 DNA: TGTGCCAGCAGCTTGGCGCAGGGCTTCGGGTATGGCTACACCTTC. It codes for CASSLAQGFGYGYTF.

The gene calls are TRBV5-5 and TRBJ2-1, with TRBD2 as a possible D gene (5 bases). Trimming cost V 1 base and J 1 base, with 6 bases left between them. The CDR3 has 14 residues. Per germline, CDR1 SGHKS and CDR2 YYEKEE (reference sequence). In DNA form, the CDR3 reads TGTGCCAGCAGCTTGACGGGATCCTACAATGAGCAGTTCTTC. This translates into CASSLTGSYNEQFF.

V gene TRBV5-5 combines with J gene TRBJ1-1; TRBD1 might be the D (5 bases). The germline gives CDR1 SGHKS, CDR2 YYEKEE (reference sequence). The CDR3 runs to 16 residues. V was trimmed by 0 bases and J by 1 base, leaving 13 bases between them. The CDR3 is CASSLEEGAWNTEAFF. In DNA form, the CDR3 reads TGTGCCAGCAGCTTGGAAGAAGGGGCTTGGAACACTGAAGCTTTCTTT.

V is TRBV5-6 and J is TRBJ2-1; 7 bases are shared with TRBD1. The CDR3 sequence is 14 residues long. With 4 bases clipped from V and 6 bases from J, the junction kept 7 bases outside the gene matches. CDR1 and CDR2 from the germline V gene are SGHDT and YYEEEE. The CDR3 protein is CASSTTTGSNEQFF. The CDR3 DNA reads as TGTGCCAGCAGCACAACGACAGGGAGCAATGAGCAGTTCTTC.

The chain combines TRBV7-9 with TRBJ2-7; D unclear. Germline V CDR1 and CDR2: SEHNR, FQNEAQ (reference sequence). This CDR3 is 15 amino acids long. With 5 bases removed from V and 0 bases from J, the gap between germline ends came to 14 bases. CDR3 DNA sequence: TGTGCCAGCAGCGAGCTACGCTTCGCCTCCTACGAGCAGTACTTC. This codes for CASSELRFASYEQYF.

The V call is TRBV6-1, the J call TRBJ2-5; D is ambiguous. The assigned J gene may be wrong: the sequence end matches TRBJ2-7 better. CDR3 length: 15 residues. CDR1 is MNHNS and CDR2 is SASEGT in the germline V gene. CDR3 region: CASRYEDFSSYEQYF. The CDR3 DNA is TGTGCCAGCCGGTATGAGGATTTTAGTTCCTACGAGCAGTACTTC.

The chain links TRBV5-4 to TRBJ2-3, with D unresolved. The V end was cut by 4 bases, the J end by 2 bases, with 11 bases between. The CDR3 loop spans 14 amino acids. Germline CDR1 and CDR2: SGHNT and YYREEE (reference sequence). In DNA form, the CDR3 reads TGTGCCAGCAGCCTCAGTGTGACCACAGATACGCAGTATTTT. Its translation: CASSLSVTTDTQYF.

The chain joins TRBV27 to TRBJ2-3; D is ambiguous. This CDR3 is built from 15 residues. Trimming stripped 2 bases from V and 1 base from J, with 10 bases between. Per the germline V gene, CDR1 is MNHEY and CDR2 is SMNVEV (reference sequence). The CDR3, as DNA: TGTGCCAGCAGTTTAGGGGATTTAGGCACAGATACGCAGTATTTT. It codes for CASSLGDLGTDTQYF.